Below, 29 T cell receptor beta chains from the same sample are listed, as sequenced in a study of a mutant IDH1 vaccine in newly diagnosed glioma. Specified time point: week 5, during vaccination. Alongside topical imiquimod, each dose of vaccine comprised 300 ug of mutant IDH1 20-mer peptide. Clones were sequenced by immunoSEQ multiplex PCR, and TCRdb holds only the in-frame ones, with some missing. There are about 33,000 clones in the sample; about 80% occur only once, and approximately 24% lies in the top ten. No cognate antigen is known for these TCRs. The sequencing used PBMCs, collected from a glioma patient whose treatment included an IDH1 peptide vaccine. The source is a man younger than 40 with glioma.

The CDR3, as DNA: TGTGCCAGCAGTGAAGGGGTAGCAGGGGCGCGTCAGCCCCAGCATTTT. This encodes CASSEGVAGARQPQHF. The gene calls are TRBV2 and TRBJ1-5, with D possibly TRBD1 on 6 matching bases. This CDR3 is 16 amino acids long. Germline V CDR1 and CDR2: SNHLY, FYNNEI. Trimming pared 1 base from V and 6 bases from J, leaving 16 bases between.

This chain connects TRBV29-1 to TRBJ2-1; 9 positions agree with TRBD1. Germline V gives CDR1 SQVTM, CDR2 ANQGSEA. The junction had 4 bases not matched to a gene; V was cut back by 4 bases and J by 3 bases. This CDR3 is built from 14 residues. The DNA of the CDR3 is TGCAGCGTTGCCCCGGACAGGGGCTACAATGAGCAGTTCTTC. This encodes CSVAPDRGYNEQFF.

V and J are TRBV19 and TRBJ2-7; 9 bases line up with TRBD1. This CDR3 spans 13 amino acids. In germline, CDR1 is LNHDA, CDR2 SQIVND (reference sequence). J lost 6 bases, V lost 4 bases, and 4 bases had no gene match. The CDR3 coding sequence is TGTGCCAGTAGTAGAGGGACAGGGCGCGAGCAGTACTTC. This encodes CASSRGTGREQYF.

V gene TRBV7-8 combines with J gene TRBJ2-7; TRBD1 is a possible D gene (7 bases). The length of the CDR3 is 14 residues. Germline lookup yields CDR1 SGHVS and CDR2 FQNEAQ. Trimming took 6 bases from V and 5 from J, leaving 17 bases between them. The CDR3 nucleotides read TGTGCCAGCAGACTTCCAGGGGGGTCCAACGAGCAGTACTTC. Translating it yields CASRLPGGSNEQYF.

The rearrangement uses TRBV4-1 and TRBJ2-2; D perhaps matches TRBD1 (5 bases). The CDR3 is 14 amino acids. V gave up 0 bases and J gave up 3 bases, with 5 bases separating them. Germline V gene data show CDR1 as MGHRA and CDR2 as YSYEKL. The CDR3 here is CASSQDRDTGELFF. CDR3 nucleotides: TGCGCCAGCAGCCAAGACAGGGACACCGGGGAGCTGTTTTTT.

The chain couples TRBV7-9 to TRBJ2-3; 9 bases are a match to TRBD2. The CDR3 sequence is 15 residues long. Germline V gene data show CDR1 as SEHNR and CDR2 as FQNEAQ (reference sequence). J lost 2 bases, V lost 3 bases, and 3 bases had no gene match. This CDR3 reads CASSLGTSFTDTQYF. The CDR3 nucleotides are TGTGCCAGCAGCTTGGGGACTAGCTTCACAGATACGCAGTATTTT.

V gene TRBV6-1 combines with J gene TRBJ2-7, with TRBD2 as a possible D gene (7 bases). Trimming removed 1 base at V and 5 bases at J, with 15 bases between. The CDR3 totals 15 residues. Germline CDR1 reads MNHNS; CDR2 reads SASEGT. Here the CDR3 reads CASSEDRGAYHEQYF. The CDR3 DNA follows: TGTGCCAGCAGTGAAGATCGGGGGGCCTACCACGAGCAGTACTTC.

CDR3 region: CAIRNQRAGVNTGELFF. The DNA for the CDR3 is TGTGCCATCAGAAATCAAAGGGCAGGGGTGAACACCGGGGAGCTGTTTTTT. This chain connects TRBV10-3 to TRBJ2-2; D is possibly TRBD1 (6 bases). With 6 bases removed from V and 1 base from J, the gap between germline ends came to 18 bases. The CDR3 extends over 17 amino acids. Germline V gene sequence: CDR1 ENHRY, CDR2 SYGVKD.

The chain uses TRBV6-1 and TRBJ2-7; tentatively, D is TRBD2 (7 bases). The CDR3 runs 16 residues. Germline V CDR1 and CDR2: MNHNS, SASEGT. Deletions cut 0 bases from V and 1 base from J, with 13 bases between. The CDR3 DNA reads TGTGCCAGCAGTGAAGCGGGGGGGGCGTTTTCCTACGAGCAGTACTTC. Translating gives CASSEAGGAFSYEQYF.

The chain has TRBV6-5 and TRBJ1-1; no clear D. The V and J ends lost 6 bases and 3 bases respectively, with 8 bases between them. CDR1 is MNHEY and CDR2 is SVGAGI in the germline V gene. This CDR3 has 12 amino acids. The CDR3 reads CASRRGDTEAFF. CDR3 coding DNA: TGTGCCAGCAGACGGGGTGACACTGAAGCTTTCTTT.

This rearrangement joins TRBV6-6 to TRBJ1-2; no firm D call. CDR3 length: 16 residues. Germline CDR1 MNHNY, CDR2 SVGAGI (reference sequence). V dropped 5 bases and J dropped 2 bases, with 18 bases sitting between them. This chain's CDR3 is CASSRLWARRNYGYTF. The CDR3 DNA follows: TGTGCCAGCAGTAGACTTTGGGCCCGCCGGAACTATGGCTACACCTTC.

V is TRBV15 and J is TRBJ1-5; 8 nucleotides match TRBD1. The ends lost 1 base at V and 5 bases at J; junction bases unmatched: 7. Germline-derived CDR1 and CDR2 are LNHNV and YYDKDF (reference sequence). This CDR3 comprises 16 residues. As DNA, the CDR3 is TGTGCCACCAGCAGAGGGCCGGACAGGGAGGATCAGCCCCAGCATTTT. Protein sequence: CATSRGPDREDQPQHF.

The chain combines TRBV6-5 with TRBJ1-2; D is unclear. The germline V and J ends were trimmed by 4 bases and 4 bases, with 19 bases remaining between them. The CDR3 runs to 16 residues. The germline V gene encodes CDR1 MNHEY and CDR2 SVGAGI. The CDR3, as DNA: TGTGCCAGCAGTTCCGTCCTCGGGCAGACGACCTATGGCTACACCTTC. Amino acid sequence: CASSSVLGQTTYGYTF.

This chain's CDR3 is CASSRAKGTGELFF. The CDR3 DNA reads as TGTGCCAGCAGTCGCGCCAAGGGAACCGGGGAGCTGTTTTTT. The chain recombines TRBV2 with TRBJ2-2, with D uncertain. Deletions cut 5 bases from V and 5 bases from J, with 12 bases between. The CDR3 is 14 amino acids. Germline V gene lookup returns CDR1 SNHLY and CDR2 FYNNEI.

This sequence joins TRBV7-6 and TRBJ2-5; D remains unclear. This CDR3 comprises 13 residues. V dropped 4 bases and J dropped 4 bases, with 10 bases sitting between them. Germline V gene lookup returns CDR1 SGHVS and CDR2 FNYEAQ. CDR3: CASSSPSGETQYF. CDR3 DNA sequence: TGTGCCAGCAGCTCACCCAGTGGAGAGACCCAGTACTTC.

This clone was detected a few times. The chain combines TRBV9 with TRBJ2-7, with a tentative D call TRBD1 (5 bases). This CDR3 is 15 amino acids long. Germline V gene sequence: CDR1 SGDLS, CDR2 YYNGEE. V gave up 0 bases and J gave up 2 bases, with 12 bases separating them. This CDR3 reads CASSVGQGTAYEQYF. DNA of the CDR3: TGTGCCAGCAGCGTAGGTCAGGGAACGGCCTACGAGCAGTACTTC.

This chain joins TRBV7-6 and TRBJ2-2; 12 nucleotides align to TRBD2. This CDR3 is built from 17 residues. Per the germline V gene, CDR1 is SGHVS and CDR2 is FNYEAQ. Losses at the gene ends were 5 bases for V and 2 bases for J; bases not matched to a gene: 6. Here the CDR3 DNA reads TGTGCCAGCAGCCCCAGACTAGCGGGGGTTAACACCGGGGAGCTGTTTTTT. Amino acid sequence: CASSPRLAGVNTGELFF.

This rearrangement joins TRBV15 to TRBJ1-5, with D unresolved. The germline V gene encodes CDR1 LNHNV and CDR2 YYDKDF (reference sequence). Trimming cost V 1 base and J 5 bases, with 12 bases left between them. The CDR3 totals 15 residues. Here the CDR3 reads CATSRGIRRDQPQHF. CDR3 DNA: TGTGCCACCAGCAGAGGGATAAGGCGGGATCAGCCCCAGCATTTT.

The rearrangement links TRBV4-2 to TRBJ2-7; 7 nucleotides align to TRBD1. The V segment lost 1 base and the J segment 0 bases; nucleotides outside the gene matches: 3. The CDR3 is 15 amino acids. The germline CDR1 and CDR2 sequences are LGHNA and YNFKEQ. CDR3 sequence (DNA): TGTGCCAGCAGCCAAGTCCGGGACAGCTCCTACGAGCAGTACTTC. Protein: CASSQVRDSSYEQYF.

The gene calls are TRBV19 and TRBJ2-2, with no clear D. Germline values: CDR1 LNHDA, CDR2 SQIVND (reference sequence). The CDR3 runs 12 residues. Trimming took 7 bases from V and 1 from J, leaving 4 bases between them. CDR3 nucleotide sequence: TGTGCCAGTACCAAGAACACCGGGGAGCTGTTTTTT. Its protein product is CASTKNTGELFF.

V is TRBV30 and J is TRBJ2-1; D may be TRBD2 (7 bases). V lost 0 bases and J lost 5, with 14 bases in between. Germline values: CDR1 GTSNPN, CDR2 SVGIG (reference sequence). There are 15 residues in the CDR3. CDR3 region: CAWSVGRGTHNEQFF. CDR3 DNA: TGTGCCTGGAGTGTTGGGCGGGGGACACACAATGAGCAGTTCTTC.

The chain combines TRBV2 with TRBJ2-5; 8 nucleotides align to TRBD2. Germline values: CDR1 SNHLY, CDR2 FYNNEI. CDR3 length: 15 amino acids. V lost 2 bases, J lost 2 bases, and 4 bases stayed unmatched. The CDR3 sequence: CASSELGGVQETQYF. CDR3 sequence (DNA): TGTGCCAGCAGTGAACTCGGGGGGGTACAAGAGACCCAGTACTTC.

The chain has TRBV7-2 and TRBJ1-5; D unclear. The V end was cut by 3 bases, the J end by 0 bases, with 12 bases between. Germline values: CDR1 SGHTA, CDR2 FQGNSA. This CDR3 is built from 16 residues. CDR3 sequence (DNA): TGTGCCAGCAGCTTTGCCGGAGGGTATAGCAATCAGCCCCAGCATTTT. Amino acid sequence: CASSFAGGYSNQPQHF. The full variable domain, rest sourced from reference TRBV7-2 and TRBJ1-5, is GAGVSQSPSNKVTEKGKDVELRCDPISGHTALYWYRQSLGQGLEFLIYFQGNSAPDKSGLPSDRFSAERTGGSVSTLTIQRTQQEDSAVYLCASSFAGGYSNQPQHFGDGTRLSIL.

This clone has just a few counts. This sequence joins TRBV7-8 and TRBJ1-5, with a tentative D call TRBD1 (6 bases). The germline V gene has CDR1 SGHVS and CDR2 FQNEAQ. CDR3 length: 16 amino acids. The germline V and J ends were trimmed by 5 bases and 3 bases, with 17 bases remaining between them. The CDR3 coding sequence is TGTGCCAGCAGCCCCTTGAGGGGGTGGACCAATCAGCCCCAGCATTTT. Translating gives CASSPLRGWTNQPQHF.

V and J are TRBV9 and TRBJ2-3, with 7 bases that match TRBD1. This CDR3 spans 14 amino acids. V shed 2 bases and J 4 bases; nucleotides not matched to a gene: 4. Germline CDR1 reads SGDLS; CDR2 reads YYNGEE. The CDR3 DNA reads as TGTGCCAGCAGCGTTACAGGGGACGCAGATACGCAGTATTTT. Translation gives CASSVTGDADTQYF.

In this sample, this clone turned up a few times. The rearrangement uses TRBV11-2 and TRBJ2-2; 8 nucleotides line up with TRBD2. Germline V gene lookup returns CDR1 SGHAT and CDR2 FQNNGV. The CDR3 has 17 residues. V trimming: 2 bases; J trimming: 4 bases; junction bases outside the gene matches: 9. CDR3 sequence (DNA): TGTGCCAGCAGCTTACCCTCGGGGGGGTTCAGCACCGGGGAGCTGTTTTTT. As protein: CASSLPSGGFSTGELFF. Full variable domain (missing parts from reference TRBV11-2 and TRBJ2-2): EAGVAQSPRYKIIEKRQSVAFWCNPISGHATLYWYQQILGQGPKLLIQFQNNGVVDDSQLPKDRFSAERLKGVDSTLKIQPAKLEDSAVYLCASSLPSGGFSTGELFFGEGSRLTVL.

The genes are TRBV27 and TRBJ2-7, with a tentative D call TRBD1 (6 bases). The CDR3 contains 15 residues. Per the germline V gene, CDR1 is MNHEY and CDR2 is SMNVEV (reference sequence). Trimming removed 2 bases from V and 4 bases from J, with 15 bases in between. The CDR3 region has the DNA TGTGCCAGCAGTTTAAGGACAGCGAGAAATTACGAGCAGTACTTC. This sequence encodes CASSLRTARNYEQYF.

The chain combines TRBV9 with TRBJ2-3; D perhaps matches TRBD2 (6 bases). The ends were cut back, 0 bases at V and 3 bases at J, with 14 bases in the middle. Per the germline V gene, CDR1 is SGDLS and CDR2 is YYNGEE. The CDR3 is made up of 16 amino acids. CDR3 in amino acids: CASSVESGELTDTQYF. CDR3 bases: TGTGCCAGCAGCGTAGAATCGGGAGAGTTAACAGATACGCAGTATTTT.

The J gene is TRBJ2-3, the V gene TRBV30, with D unclear. There are 11 residues in the CDR3. The V end was cut by 0 bases, the J end by 5 bases, with 3 bases between. The germline gives CDR1 GTSNPN, CDR2 SVGIG (reference sequence). CDR3 in DNA: TGTGCCTGGAGTGTACGAGATACGCAGTATTTT. Translation: CAWSVRDTQYF.